This is a list of T cell receptor beta chains from one sample in a study of early T cells in non-severe SARS-CoV-2 infection. TCRdb re-derived calls from the 5' RACE reads in MiXCR, one entry per CDR3 protein. The table shows 65,000 to 85,000 distinct CDR3 sequences, with 9% to 10% occurring only once. The input for sequencing was whole blood, taken at baseline. Receptors were obtained from an adult who was a healthcare worker with PCR-confirmed SARS-CoV-2 infection or an uninfected control (not recorded which). The CDR3 runs from the conserved cysteine through the conserved F or W. D genes are given only for firm matches. The size field is filled for only some rows; it gives once, few, many or a size class.

TRBJ2-1,TRBV12-3/TRBV12-4,many,-,TGTGCCAGCAGTTTGGGGGGAGTAGGGTACAATGAGCAGTTCTTC,CASSLGGVGYNEQFF
TRBJ1-6,TRBV15,-,-,TGTGCCACCAGCACACAGGTTAGTGGTTCACCCCTCCACTTT,CATSTQVSGSPLHF
TRBJ2-7,TRBV9,-,-,TGTGCCAGCAGCGCCGGCCCCGAACAGGAGCAGTACTTC,CASSAGPEQEQYF
TRBJ1-4,TRBV5-1,few,-,TGCGCCAGCAGCTCAGGGCCCGCAACTAATGAAAAACTGTTTTTT,CASSSGPATNEKLFF
TRBJ1-2,TRBV5-1,many,-,TGCGCCAGCAGCTTTGCTGGGGGAGCTAACTATGGCTACACCTTC,CASSFAGGANYGYTF
TRBJ2-5,TRBV4-3,few,-,TGCGCCAGCAGCCAAGATTGGGGAGGCCCGGAGACCCAGTACTTC,CASSQDWGGPETQYF
TRBJ1-1,TRBV6-2/TRBV6-3,many,-,TGTGCCAGCAGTTACCAGACAGTGAACACTGAAGCTTTCTTT,CASSYQTVNTEAFF
TRBJ2-4,TRBV6-1,-,-,TGTGCCAGCCAGGGGGACTTCTCGGGAAACATTCAGTACTTC,CASQGDFSGNIQYF
TRBJ1-4,TRBV12-3/TRBV12-4,medium-sized,-,TGTGCCAGCAACCGGGACGGTAATGAAAAACTGTTTTTT,CASNRDGNEKLFF
TRBJ2-7,TRBV28,-,-,TGTGCCAGCAGTTTATATCCAGGGGAAGCTGTCGAGCAGTACTTC,CASSLYPGEAVEQYF
TRBJ1-1,TRBV5-1,-,-,TGCGCCAGCAGCGTAAAGAGAAACACTGAAGCTTTCTTT,CASSVKRNTEAFF
TRBJ1-1,TRBV19,many,TRBD1,TGTGCCAGTAGTACCCGGGACAGACAAGCTTTCTTT,CASSTRDRQAFF
TRBJ2-2,TRBV28,many,-,TGTGCCAGCAGATCGGGTTCCGCGAACACCGGGGAGCTGTTTTTT,CASRSGSANTGELFF
TRBJ1-5,TRBV27,many,TRBD1,TGTGCCAGCAGGTTAGGGGGCTATAGCAATCAGCCCCAGCATTTT,CASRLGGYSNQPQHF
TRBJ1-1,TRBV10-2,-,-,TGCGCCAGCAGATCTTCTAGGTTGAACACTGAAGCTTTCTTT,CASRSSRLNTEAFF
TRBJ2-1,TRBV29-1,many,TRBD2,TGCAGCGCCCATACTAGCGGGAGCCCCTATGAGCAGTTCTTC,CSAHTSGSPYEQFF
TRBJ2-7,TRBV9,few,TRBD2,TGTGCCAGCAGCGTAGCTAGCGGGAGTGTCTACGAGCAGTACTTC,CASSVASGSVYEQYF
TRBJ1-4,TRBV24-1,many,-,TGTGCCACCAGTGATCCCTCAGAGCAAGATGAAAAACTGTTTTTT,CATSDPSEQDEKLFF
TRBJ1-5,TRBV6-1,few,-,TGTGCCAGCAGTGAAGTGGCCCAGCATTTT,CASSEVAQHF
TRBJ2-1,TRBV20-1,once,TRBD2,TGCAGTGCTAGAGTACCGGGACTAGCAAGGGGTGAGCAGTTCTTC,CSARVPGLARGEQFF
TRBJ2-5,TRBV20-1,few,TRBD2,TGCAGTGCCGCCCGACTAGCGGTCCAAGAGACCCAGTACTTC,CSAARLAVQETQYF
TRBJ1-1,TRBV3-1,-,-,TGTGCCAGCACCACACACAGTGTCACTGAAGCTTTCTTT,CASTTHSVTEAFF
TRBJ1-1,TRBV29-1,many,-,TGCAGCGTTGAACGGGGATGGAACACTGAAGCTTTCTTT,CSVERGWNTEAFF
TRBJ2-7,TRBV28,-,TRBD1,TGTGCCAGCAGTTCAATATGGAGACAGGGATCCTACGAGCAGTACTTC,CASSSIWRQGSYEQYF
TRBJ2-1,TRBV29-1,many,-,TGCAGCGCCTCTCTTGGAGGTTATGAGCAGTTCTTC,CSASLGGYEQFF
TRBJ2-1,TRBV5-1,many,-,TGCGCCAGCAGCCTAGACCGCCCGGTCATTGTTGAGCAGTTCTTC,CASSLDRPVIVEQFF
TRBJ2-3,TRBV29-1,-,TRBD2,TGCAGCGTTGGGGTAGCGGGAGACACAGATACGCAGTATTTT,CSVGVAGDTDTQYF
TRBJ2-1,TRBV20-1,few,TRBD2,TGCAGTGCTAGTGGTGTAGCGGGAGTCCTGTTCTTC,CSASGVAGVLFF
TRBJ2-3,TRBV28,few,-,TGTGCCAGCACCACGAGGGGAGGTACGCAGTATTTT,CASTTRGGTQYF
TRBJ2-5,TRBV28,-,-,TGTGCCAGCAGCCCAGGGTACGGAGAGACCCAGTACTTC,CASSPGYGETQYF
TRBJ2-2,TRBV7-2,-,-,TGTGCCAGCAGACCGGCCCCGAACACCGGGGAGCTGTTTTTT,CASRPAPNTGELFF
TRBJ2-1,TRBV7-9,many,-,TGTGCCAGCAGCTTTAGCTGGAGCTCCTACAATGAGCAGTTCTTC,CASSFSWSSYNEQFF
TRBJ1-4,TRBV20-1,-,-,TGCAGTGCTAGGGTCCTTAACGGAGAAAAACTGTTTTTT,CSARVLNGEKLFF
TRBJ2-5,TRBV12-3/TRBV12-4,-,TRBD2,TGTGCCAGCAGTTTAGTCGGACTAGCGGGAGGCCAAGAGGCCCAGTACTTC,CASSLVGLAGGQEAQYF
TRBJ2-1,TRBV20-1,-,TRBD2,TGCAGTGCTAGAGAACTAGCGGGAGATGAGCAGTTCTTC,CSARELAGDEQFF
TRBJ2-5,TRBV6-2/TRBV6-3,many,TRBD1,TGTGCCAGCAGTGGATCCCGGGACAGTATGTACCAAGAGACCCAGTACTTC,CASSGSRDSMYQETQYF
TRBJ1-1,TRBV29-1,-,TRBD1,TGCAGCGTTGAACGGACAGGGGCGCTCTCTGAAGCTTTCTTT,CSVERTGALSEAFF
TRBJ1-1,TRBV9,-,-,TGTACCAGCAGCGTAGGTGGTATGGCAGAAGCTTTCTTT,CTSSVGGMAEAFF
TRBJ2-7,TRBV28,many,-,TGTGCCAGCAGGCATTCAGGGAAAGTCTACGAGCAGTACTTC,CASRHSGKVYEQYF
TRBJ2-3,TRBV20-1,few,-,TGCAGTGCTAGAGCGGGACCCAGTGTTCAGAGGACGCAGTATTTT,CSARAGPSVQRTQYF
TRBJ1-5,TRBV18,few,-,TGTGCCAGCTCTCTAGCGGGGGCGGGTAGCAATCAGCCCCAGCATTTT,CASSLAGAGSNQPQHF
TRBJ2-3,TRBV6-5,few,TRBD1,TGTGCCAGCTGTCCGGGACAGCGGACAGATACGCAGTATTTT,CASCPGQRTDTQYF
TRBJ1-2,TRBV4-2,many,-,TGTGCCAGCAGCCAAGATTCCACAGGCTCCAAGGCGTATGGCTACACCTTC,CASSQDSTGSKAYGYTF
TRBJ1-3,TRBV30,-,-,TGTGCCTGGTCTCGCTTTAGCGGTTTTTCTGGAAACACCATATATTTT,CAWSRFSGFSGNTIYF
TRBJ1-2,TRBV7-9,-,-,TGTGCCAGCAGCTTAGGGCCCGGCGACGGCTACACCTTC,CASSLGPGDGYTF
TRBJ1-2,TRBV4-3,few,-,TGCGCCAGCAGCCAAGATCTACAGATCTTTAACTATGGCTACACCTTC,CASSQDLQIFNYGYTF
TRBJ1-5,TRBV20-1,many,-,TGCAGTGCTAGACAACCGGACAATAGCAATCAGCCCCAGCATTTT,CSARQPDNSNQPQHF
TRBJ2-1,TRBV27,many,TRBD2,TGTGCCAGCAGTTTACCCTATAGCGGGAGGGCCCTCAATGAGCAGTTCTTC,CASSLPYSGRALNEQFF
TRBJ2-3,TRBV7-9,few,-,TGTGCCAGCAGCCTCCGGGACACCATACGCACAGATACGCAGTATTTT,CASSLRDTIRTDTQYF
TRBJ1-1,TRBV18,few,-,TGTGCCAGCTCACCCCCTTGGGGGGGCGAGGAAGCTTTCTTT,CASSPPWGGEEAFF
TRBJ1-2,TRBV7-2,few,-,TGTGCCAGCAGCTTAAGGGCGAGCTATGGCTACACCTTC,CASSLRASYGYTF
TRBJ1-2,TRBV6-1,many,-,TGTGCCAGCAGTGAAGGGGCAGGGGCCCTCTATGGCTACACCTTC,CASSEGAGALYGYTF
TRBJ2-1,TRBV29-1,many,TRBD2,TGCAGCGGGGCTCCTAGCGGAGGTCACAATGAGCAGTTCTTC,CSGAPSGGHNEQFF
TRBJ1-6,TRBV7-2,-,-,TGTGCCAGCAGCCCCCCCGCAGGGTCTTATTCACCCCTCCACTTT,CASSPPAGSYSPLHF
TRBJ2-1,TRBV6-4,many,TRBD1,TGTGCCAGCAGTGATGGGGACAGGGCCTACAATGAGCAGTTCTTC,CASSDGDRAYNEQFF